The rows below give T cell receptor beta chains drawn from one sample of a study of T cell repertoires in cytomegalovirus infection. MiXCR was run by TCRdb on the reads, yielding one entry per CDR3 protein. The table shows some 250,000 distinct CDR3 sequences, with approximately 9.1% occurring only once. Sequenced: PBMCs. All receptors come from a human donor in good health (CMV status not recorded). Some clones in this sample may be carry-over from other donors' samples. Each CDR3 is given with its conserved first and last residue. Fields, in order: V gene, D gene, clone size, J gene, CDR3 DNA, CDR3 protein. A D gene is named only where the DNA matches it firmly. Size is stated for part of the rows, as once, few or many counts, or as a class when the clone is expanded.

V gene: TRBV6-6
D gene: TRBD1
clone size: few
J gene: TRBJ2-7
CDR3 DNA: TGTGCCAGCAGTTACCCCGGGACAGCCTCCTACGAGCAGTACTTC
CDR3 protein: CASSYPGTASYEQYF

V gene: TRBV6-6
D gene: -
clone size: many
J gene: TRBJ1-2
CDR3 DNA: TGTGCCAGCAGTTACGTTGTCGGCGCTAACTATGGCTACACCTTC
CDR3 protein: CASSYVVGANYGYTF

V gene: TRBV6-6
D gene: -
clone size: -
J gene: TRBJ1-6
CDR3 DNA: TGTGCCAGCAGCCCGGTGAATAATTCACCCCTCCACTTT
CDR3 protein: CASSPVNNSPLHF

V gene: TRBV7-2
D gene: TRBD1
clone size: many
J gene: TRBJ2-5
CDR3 DNA: TGTGCCAGCAGCTTTTGGGACAGGGCGGAGACCCAGTACTTC
CDR3 protein: CASSFWDRAETQYF

V gene: TRBV7-2
D gene: -
clone size: -
J gene: TRBJ2-2
CDR3 DNA: TGTGCCAGCATCCCCGGGGGCGTCAGGGCCGGGGAGCTGTTTTTT
CDR3 protein: CASIPGGVRAGELFF

V gene: TRBV7-8
D gene: TRBD1
clone size: many
J gene: TRBJ1-6
CDR3 DNA: TGTGCCAGCAGCTCACGGACAGGGGGATCACCCCTCCACTTT
CDR3 protein: CASSSRTGGSPLHF

V gene: TRBV4-2
D gene: TRBD1
clone size: -
J gene: TRBJ1-1
CDR3 DNA: TGTGCCAGCAGCCAAGAAGGGAGACAGGGGGGGGGGACTGAAGCTTTCTTT
CDR3 protein: CASSQEGRQGGGTEAFF

V gene: TRBV5-6
D gene: TRBD2
clone size: -
J gene: TRBJ2-7
CDR3 DNA: TGTGCCAGCAGCTTGGTGACTAGCGGGGGGGCCGGCGAGCAGTACTTC
CDR3 protein: CASSLVTSGGAGEQYF

V gene: TRBV28
D gene: -
clone size: few
J gene: TRBJ1-2
CDR3 DNA: TGTGCCAGCAGTTTAGGCAGTCCTGGATCTAACTATGGCTACACCTTC
CDR3 protein: CASSLGSPGSNYGYTF

V gene: TRBV7-8
D gene: -
clone size: -
J gene: TRBJ1-1
CDR3 DNA: TGTGCCAGCAGCTTAGGAGATTCGGTATCTGAAGCTTTCTTT
CDR3 protein: CASSLGDSVSEAFF

V gene: TRBV7-8
D gene: -
clone size: -
J gene: TRBJ1-1
CDR3 DNA: TGTGCCAGCAGCTTAATTTTCGGGAACACTGAAGCTTTCTTT
CDR3 protein: CASSLIFGNTEAFF